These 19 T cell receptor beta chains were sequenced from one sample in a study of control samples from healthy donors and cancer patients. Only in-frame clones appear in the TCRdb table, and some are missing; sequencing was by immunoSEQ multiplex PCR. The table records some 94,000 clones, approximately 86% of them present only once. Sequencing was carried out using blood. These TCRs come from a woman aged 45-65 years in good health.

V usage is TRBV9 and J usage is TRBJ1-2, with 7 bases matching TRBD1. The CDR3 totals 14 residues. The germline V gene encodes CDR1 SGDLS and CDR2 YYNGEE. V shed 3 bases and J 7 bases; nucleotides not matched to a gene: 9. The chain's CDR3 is CASSAGQPAGGYTF. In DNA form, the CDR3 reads TGTGCCAGCAGCGCGGGACAGCCAGCGGGTGGCTACACCTTC.

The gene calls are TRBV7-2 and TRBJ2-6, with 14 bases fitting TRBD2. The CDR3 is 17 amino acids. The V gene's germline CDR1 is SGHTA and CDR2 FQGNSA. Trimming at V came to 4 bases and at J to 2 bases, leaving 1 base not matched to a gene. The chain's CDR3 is CASSSGLAGAGANVLTF. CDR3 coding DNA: TGTGCCAGCAGCTCGGGACTAGCGGGAGCTGGGGCCAACGTCCTGACTTTC. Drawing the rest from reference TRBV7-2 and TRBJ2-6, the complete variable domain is GAGVSQSPSNKVTEKGKDVELRCDPISGHTALYWYRQSLGQGLEFLIYFQGNSAPDKSGLPSDRFSAERTGGSVSTLTIQRTQQEDSAVYLCASSSGLAGAGANVLTFGAGSRLTVL.

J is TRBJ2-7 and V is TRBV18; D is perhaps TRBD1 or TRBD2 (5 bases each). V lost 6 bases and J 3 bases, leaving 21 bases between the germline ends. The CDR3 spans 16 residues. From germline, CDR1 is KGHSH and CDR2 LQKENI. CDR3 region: CASSPTGTNGGYEQYF. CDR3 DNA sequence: TGTGCCAGCTCCCCGACCGGGACGAATGGGGGCTACGAGCAGTACTTC.

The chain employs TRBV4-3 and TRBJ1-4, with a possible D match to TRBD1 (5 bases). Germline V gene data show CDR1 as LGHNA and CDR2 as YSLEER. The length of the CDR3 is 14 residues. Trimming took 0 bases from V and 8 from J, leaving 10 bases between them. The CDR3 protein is CASSQDLRTEKLFF. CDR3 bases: TGCGCCAGCAGCCAAGATCTACGGACAGAAAAACTGTTTTTT.

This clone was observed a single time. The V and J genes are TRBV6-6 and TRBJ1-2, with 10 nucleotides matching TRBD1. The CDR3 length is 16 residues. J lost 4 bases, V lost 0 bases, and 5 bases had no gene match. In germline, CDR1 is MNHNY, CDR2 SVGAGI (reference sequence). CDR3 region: CASSYSRDRGTYGYTF. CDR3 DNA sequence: TGTGCCAGCAGTTACTCTAGGGACAGGGGTACCTATGGCTACACCTTC.

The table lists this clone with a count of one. CDR3 DNA: TGTGCCAGCAGTCCAAGCGGGGGTACAGGGCACAGCTCCTACGAGCAGTACTTC. This sequence encodes CASSPSGGTGHSSYEQYF. The V call is TRBV6-6, the J call TRBJ2-7; 8 bases align to TRBD2. The ends lost 5 bases at V and 0 bases at J; junction bases unmatched: 15. The CDR3 sequence is 18 residues long. Germline lookup yields CDR1 MNHNY and CDR2 SVGAGI (reference sequence).

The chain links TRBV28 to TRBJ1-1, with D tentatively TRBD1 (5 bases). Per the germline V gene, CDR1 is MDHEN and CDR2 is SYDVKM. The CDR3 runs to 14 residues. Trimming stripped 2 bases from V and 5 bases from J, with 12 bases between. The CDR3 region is CASSLPLRGTEAFF. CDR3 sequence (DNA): TGTGCCAGCAGTTTACCCCTCCGGGGGACTGAAGCTTTCTTT.

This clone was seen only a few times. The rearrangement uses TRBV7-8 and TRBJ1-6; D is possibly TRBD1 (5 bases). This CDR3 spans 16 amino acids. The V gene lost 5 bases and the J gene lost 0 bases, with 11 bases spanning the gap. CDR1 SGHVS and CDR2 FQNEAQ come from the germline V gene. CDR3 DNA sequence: TGTGCCAGCAGCCAGGGCAGGAGCTCCTATAATTCACCCCTCCACTTT. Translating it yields CASSQGRSSYNSPLHF.

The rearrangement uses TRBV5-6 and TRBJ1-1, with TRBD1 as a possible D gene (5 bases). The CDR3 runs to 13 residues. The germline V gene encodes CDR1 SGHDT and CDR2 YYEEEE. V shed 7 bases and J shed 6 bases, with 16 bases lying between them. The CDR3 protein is CASLPRPGAEAFF. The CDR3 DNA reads TGTGCCAGCTTACCCCGGCCGGGGGCTGAAGCTTTCTTT.

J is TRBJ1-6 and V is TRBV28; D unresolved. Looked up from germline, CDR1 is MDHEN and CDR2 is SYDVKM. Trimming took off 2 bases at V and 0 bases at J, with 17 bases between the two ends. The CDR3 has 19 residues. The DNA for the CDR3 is TGTGCCAGCAGTTTAGGTAGGGCCACCAACCCCTCCTATAATTCACCCCTCCACTTT. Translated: CASSLGRATNPSYNSPLHF.

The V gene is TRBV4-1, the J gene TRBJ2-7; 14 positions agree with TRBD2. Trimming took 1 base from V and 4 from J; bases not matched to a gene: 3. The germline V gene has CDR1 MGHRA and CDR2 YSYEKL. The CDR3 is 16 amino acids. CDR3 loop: CASSQGRTSGRYEQYF. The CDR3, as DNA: TGCGCCAGCAGCCAAGGCCGGACTAGCGGGAGGTACGAGCAGTACTTC.

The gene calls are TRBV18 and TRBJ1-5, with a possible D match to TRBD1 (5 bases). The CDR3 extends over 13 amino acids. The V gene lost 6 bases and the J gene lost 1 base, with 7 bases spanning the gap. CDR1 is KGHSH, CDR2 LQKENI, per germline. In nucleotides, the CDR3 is TGTGCCAGCTCCTCAGGGAGCAATCAGCCCCAGCATTTT. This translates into CASSSGSNQPQHF.

The CDR3 DNA reads TGTGCCAGCAGCTCAGGACAGGCCTTGGGTCAGCCCCAGCATTTT. Amino acid sequence: CASSSGQALGQPQHF. The rearrangement uses TRBV7-2 and TRBJ1-5; 7 bases align to TRBD1. CDR1 is SGHTA, CDR2 FQGNSA, per germline. The CDR3 runs to 15 residues. The junction had 9 bases not matched to a gene; V was cut back by 4 bases and J by 6 bases.

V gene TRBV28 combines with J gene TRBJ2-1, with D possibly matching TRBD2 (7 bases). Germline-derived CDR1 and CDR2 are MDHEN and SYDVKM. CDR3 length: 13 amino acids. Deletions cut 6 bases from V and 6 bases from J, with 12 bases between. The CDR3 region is CASRQGGSNEQFF. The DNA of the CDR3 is TGTGCCAGCAGACAGGGAGGGTCCAATGAGCAGTTCTTC. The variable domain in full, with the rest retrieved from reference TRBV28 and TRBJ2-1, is DVKVTQSSRYLVKRTGEKVFLECVQDMDHENMFWYRQDPGLGLRLIYFSYDVKMKEKGDIPEGYSVSREKKERFSLILESASTNQTSMYLCASRQGGSNEQFFGPGTRLTVL.

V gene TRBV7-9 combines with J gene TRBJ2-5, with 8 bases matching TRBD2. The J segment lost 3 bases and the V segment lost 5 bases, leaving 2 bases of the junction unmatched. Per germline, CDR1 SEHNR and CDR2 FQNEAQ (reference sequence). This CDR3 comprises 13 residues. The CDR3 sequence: CASSRGGEETQYF. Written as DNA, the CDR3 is TGTGCCAGCAGCCGGGGGGGCGAAGAGACCCAGTACTTC.

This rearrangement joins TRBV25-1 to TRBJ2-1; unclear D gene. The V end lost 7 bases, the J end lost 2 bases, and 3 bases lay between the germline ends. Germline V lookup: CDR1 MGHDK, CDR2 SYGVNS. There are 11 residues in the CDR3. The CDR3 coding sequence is TGTGCCAGCACCACCTACAATGAGCAGTTCTTC. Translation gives CASTTYNEQFF.

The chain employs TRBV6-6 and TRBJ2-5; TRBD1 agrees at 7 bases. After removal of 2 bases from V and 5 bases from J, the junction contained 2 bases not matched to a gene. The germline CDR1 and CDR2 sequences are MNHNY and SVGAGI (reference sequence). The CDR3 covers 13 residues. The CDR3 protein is CASSYDRVETQYF. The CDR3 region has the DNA TGTGCCAGCAGTTACGACAGGGTTGAGACCCAGTACTTC.

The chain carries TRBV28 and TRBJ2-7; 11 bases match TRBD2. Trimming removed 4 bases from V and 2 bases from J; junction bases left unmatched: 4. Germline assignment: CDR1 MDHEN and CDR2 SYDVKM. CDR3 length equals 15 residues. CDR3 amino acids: CASSWLAGGAYEQYF. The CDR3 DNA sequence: TGTGCCAGCAGTTGGCTAGCGGGAGGAGCCTACGAGCAGTACTTC.

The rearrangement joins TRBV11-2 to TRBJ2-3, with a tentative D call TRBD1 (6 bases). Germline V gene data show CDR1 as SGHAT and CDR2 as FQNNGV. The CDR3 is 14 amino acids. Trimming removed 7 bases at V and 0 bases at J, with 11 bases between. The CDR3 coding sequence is TGTGCCAGCACCCGGACAGAGAGCACAGATACGCAGTATTTT. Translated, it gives CASTRTESTDTQYF.